A single T cell receptor beta chain is shown here with its context. The V and J ends lost 5 bases and 5 bases respectively, with 20 bases between them. CDR1 is SGHTA and CDR2 is FQGNSA in the germline V gene. This CDR3 is 16 amino acids long. These data belong to a study of blood T cell repertoires in COVID-19. The wider study: Samples representing acute and convalescent COVID-19 were sourced from the United States, Italy and Spain. From T cells, B-cell-depleted T cells, or PBMCs came the material, which was cDNA or gDNA.

Under the authors' procedure: Amplification of reference gene primers was used by the study to estimate nucleated cell counts. The data were produced by immunoSEQ multiplex PCR, yet TCRdb's version contains in-frame clones alone and is incomplete. From that table come the V and J calls and clone size; the DNA was used to work out D and trimming. The sample holds over 150,000 clones, 83% seen once. The gene calls are TRBV7-2 and TRBJ2-3; D may be TRBD2 (7 bases). What was sequenced was peripheral blood. This TCR was recovered from a woman at least 80 years old with acute or convalescent COVID-19. The CDR3 here is CASSHPRGAPGDTQYF. CDR3 DNA sequence: TGTGCCAGCAGCCACCCTCGGGGGGCGCCGGGAGATACGCAGTATTTT.